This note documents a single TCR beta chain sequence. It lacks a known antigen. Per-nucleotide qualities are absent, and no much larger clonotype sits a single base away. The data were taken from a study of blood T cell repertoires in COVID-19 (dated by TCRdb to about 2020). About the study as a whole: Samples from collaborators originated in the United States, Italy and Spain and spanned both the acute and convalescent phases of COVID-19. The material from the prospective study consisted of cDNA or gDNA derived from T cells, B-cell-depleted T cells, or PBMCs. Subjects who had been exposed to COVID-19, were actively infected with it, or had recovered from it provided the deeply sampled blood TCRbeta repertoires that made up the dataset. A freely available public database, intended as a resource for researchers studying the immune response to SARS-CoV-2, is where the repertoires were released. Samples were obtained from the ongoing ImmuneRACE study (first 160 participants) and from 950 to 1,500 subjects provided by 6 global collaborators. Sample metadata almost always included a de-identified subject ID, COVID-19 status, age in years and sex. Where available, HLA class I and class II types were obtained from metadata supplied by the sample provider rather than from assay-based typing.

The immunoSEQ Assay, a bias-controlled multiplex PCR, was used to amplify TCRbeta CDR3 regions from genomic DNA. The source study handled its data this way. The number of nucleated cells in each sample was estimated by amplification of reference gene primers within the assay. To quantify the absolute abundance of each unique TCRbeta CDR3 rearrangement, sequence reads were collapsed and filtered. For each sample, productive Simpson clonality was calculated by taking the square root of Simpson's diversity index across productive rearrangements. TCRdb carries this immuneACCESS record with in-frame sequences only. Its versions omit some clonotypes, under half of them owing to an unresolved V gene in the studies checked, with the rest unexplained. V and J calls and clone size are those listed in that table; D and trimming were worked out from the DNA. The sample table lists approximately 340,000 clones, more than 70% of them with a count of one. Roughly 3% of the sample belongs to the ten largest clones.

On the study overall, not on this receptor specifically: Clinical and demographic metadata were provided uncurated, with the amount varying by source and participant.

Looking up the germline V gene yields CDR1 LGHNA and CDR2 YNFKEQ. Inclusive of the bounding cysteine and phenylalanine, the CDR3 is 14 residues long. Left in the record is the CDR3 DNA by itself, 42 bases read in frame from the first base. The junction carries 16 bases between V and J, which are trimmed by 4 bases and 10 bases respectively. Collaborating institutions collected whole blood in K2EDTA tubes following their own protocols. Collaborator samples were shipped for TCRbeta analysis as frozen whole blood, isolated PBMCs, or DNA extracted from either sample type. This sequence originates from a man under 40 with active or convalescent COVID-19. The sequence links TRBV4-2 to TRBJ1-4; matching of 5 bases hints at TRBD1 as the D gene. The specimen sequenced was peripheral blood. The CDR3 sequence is CASSLLTGEGKLFF. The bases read TGTGCCAGCAGCCTCCTGACGGGGGAGGGAAAACTGTTTTTT.